What follows are 27 T cell receptor beta chains derived from one specimen sequenced in a study of blood T cell repertoires in COVID-19. Using immunoSEQ multiplex PCR, the repertoire was profiled, and TCRdb retains in-frame clones only, with some absent. The sample has 400,000 to 500,000 clones; approximately 91% are singletons. Sequenced sample: PBMCs or T cells enriched from blood (not recorded which). These TCRs come from a woman between 18 and 29 years old who had been exposed to COVID-19.

Turning to this clone: Other DNA sequences in this specimen translate into the identical CDR3. V usage is TRBV18 and J usage is TRBJ1-5; TRBD1 aligns across 8 bases. In germline, CDR1 is KGHSH, CDR2 LQKENI. This CDR3 contains 14 residues. Unmatched junction bases numbered 2, after V lost 5 bases and J lost 2 bases. The CDR3 loop reads CASSSTGGNQPQHF. The DNA for the CDR3 is TGTGCCAGCTCATCGACAGGGGGCAATCAGCCCCAGCATTTT. The full variable domain, with the rest looked up from reference TRBV18 and TRBJ1-5, is NAGVMQNPRHLVRRRGQEARLRCSPMKGHSHVYWYRQLPEEGLKFMVYLQKENIIDESGMPKERFSAEFPKEGPSILRIQQVVRGDSAAYFCASSSTGGNQPQHFGDGTRLSIL.

This clone is a singleton in its sample. The chain uses TRBV24-1 and TRBJ2-1; D might be TRBD1 (5 bases). The CDR3 consists of 16 residues. V was clipped by 4 bases and J by 0 bases, with 12 bases between them. CDR1 is KGHDR, CDR2 SFDVKD, per germline. In nucleotides, the CDR3 is TGTGCCACCAGTGACCCGGCTAGGGGCTCCTACAATGAGCAGTTCTTC. The encoded protein is CATSDPARGSYNEQFF.

Details on this clone: At one end the junction does not follow the germline gene, possibly because of a read error. This chain joins TRBV9 and TRBJ2-2, with TRBD2 matching 14 bases. The CDR3 totals 16 residues. Germline CDR1 is SGDLS and CDR2 is YYNGEE. The CDR3 nucleotides are TGCGCCAGCAGCGTATTGACTAGCGGGGGGGCCGGGGAGCTGTTTTTT. Translating gives CASSVLTSGGAGELFF.

J is TRBJ2-5 and V is TRBV27; TRBD1 might be the D (6 bases). V lost 3 bases, J lost 0 bases, and 8 bases lay in between. The CDR3 covers 14 residues. CDR1 and CDR2 (germline): MNHEY, SMNVEV (reference sequence). CDR3 sequence reads: CASSFGQNQETQYF. CDR3 nucleotide sequence: TGTGCCAGCAGTTTTGGACAGAACCAAGAGACCCAGTACTTC.

The gene calls are TRBV19 and TRBJ2-1; D is unresolved. The germline CDR1 and CDR2 sequences are LNHDA and SQIVND (reference sequence). V lost 7 bases and J lost 7, with 17 bases in between. This CDR3 has 14 residues. In nucleotides, the CDR3 is TGTGCCAGTACCGCCCGTCTAGGCATTAATGAGCAGTTCTTC. This encodes CASTARLGINEQFF. The full variable domain, completed using reference TRBV19 and TRBJ2-1, is DGGITQSPKYLFRKEGQNVTLSCEQNLNHDAMYWYRQDPGQGLRLIYYSQIVNDFQKGDIAEGYSVSREKKESFPLTVTSAQKNPTAFYLCASTARLGINEQFFGPGTRLTVL.

This clone was found once. The gene calls are TRBV2 and TRBJ1-1; TRBD1 might be the D (5 bases). The V end was cut by 7 bases, the J end by 1 base, with 16 bases between. CDR1 and CDR2 from the germline V gene are SNHLY and FYNNEI. The CDR3 spans 15 residues. The CDR3 loop reads CASTKYATANTEAFF. The CDR3 coding sequence is TGTGCCAGCACCAAATACGCGACAGCGAACACTGAAGCTTTCTTT.

This rearrangement joins TRBV24-1 to TRBJ2-7; weak D call: TRBD1 (6 bases). The CDR3 has 14 amino acids. Trimming left V 4 bases short and J 4 bases short, with 13 bases between. Germline values: CDR1 KGHDR, CDR2 SFDVKD. CDR3 nucleotide sequence: TGTGCCACCAGTGAATCCGGACAGTTTTACGAGCAGTACTTC. Residues: CATSESGQFYEQYF.

This chain links TRBV9 with TRBJ1-2, with 9 nucleotides matching TRBD1. CDR1 SGDLS and CDR2 YYNGEE come from the germline V gene. The CDR3 is 16 amino acids. Trimming at V came to 0 bases and at J to 2 bases, leaving 5 bases not matched to a gene. The CDR3 bases are TGTGCCAGCAGCGTAGGGACAGGGGTTTACAACTATGGCTACACCTTC. As protein: CASSVGTGVYNYGYTF.

This rearrangement joins TRBV5-1 to TRBJ2-7, with TRBD2 matching over 8 bases. The CDR3 is 15 amino acids. Germline assignment: CDR1 SGHRS and CDR2 YFSETQ. The J segment lost 6 bases and the V segment lost 4 bases, leaving 12 bases of the junction unmatched. The CDR3 loop reads CASSGSGVERIEQYF. CDR3 DNA: TGCGCCAGCAGCGGTAGCGGGGTAGAGAGGATCGAGCAGTACTTC.

This clone was detected once. The V call is TRBV28, the J call TRBJ2-1; 9 nucleotides line up with TRBD1. The CDR3 runs 15 residues. V dropped 4 bases and J dropped 3; count of bases not matched to a gene: 4. CDR1 and CDR2 from the germline V gene are MDHEN and SYDVKM. For the CDR3, the DNA is TGTGCCAGCAGTTCGTCGGGACAGGGCTACAATGAGCAGTTCTTC. Encoded protein: CASSSSGQGYNEQFF.

The rearrangement uses TRBV7-8 and TRBJ2-7; 13 bases map to TRBD2. Germline-derived CDR1 and CDR2 are SGHVS and FQNEAQ. V lost 5 bases, J lost 3 bases, and 7 bases stayed unmatched. CDR3 length equals 16 residues. The CDR3, as DNA: TGTGCCAGCAGCCCAAAAGGACTAGCGGGAGTCTACGAGCAGTACTTC. It specifies CASSPKGLAGVYEQYF.

The chain combines TRBV11-2 with TRBJ2-1; 8 bases fit TRBD2. Germline assignment: CDR1 SGHAT and CDR2 FQNNGV. The CDR3 spans 13 residues. Unmatched junction bases numbered 10, after V lost 11 bases and J lost 7 bases. For the CDR3, the DNA is TGTGCCGGGGCTGCGGGAGGACGGAATGAGCAGTTCTTC. It encodes CAGAAGGRNEQFF.

J is TRBJ2-1 and V is TRBV28; D possibly corresponds to TRBD1 (5 bases). In germline, CDR1 is MDHEN, CDR2 SYDVKM. V lost 6 bases and J lost 10, with 13 bases in between. The CDR3 is 12 amino acids. CDR3 residues: CASSKRGNEQFF. The CDR3 DNA reads TGTGCCAGCAGCAAAAGGGGCAACGAGCAGTTCTTC.

The V call is TRBV7-2, the J call TRBJ1-5; D gene unclear. CDR1 and CDR2 from the germline V gene are SGHTA and FQGNSA. Trimming shortened V by 1 base and J by 0 bases, and 13 bases separated the two germline ends. The CDR3 contains 17 residues. CDR3 nucleotides: TGTGCCAGCAGCTTAGAACGCGGAGCCTATAGCAATCAGCCCCAGCATTTT. Its protein is CASSLERGAYSNQPQHF. Full variable domain (missing parts from reference TRBV7-2 and TRBJ1-5): GAGVSQSPSNKVTEKGKDVELRCDPISGHTALYWYRQSLGQGLEFLIYFQGNSAPDKSGLPSDRFSAERTGGSVSTLTIQRTQQEDSAVYLCASSLERGAYSNQPQHFGDGTRLSIL.

CDR3 region: CASSLQGATNTEAFF. The CDR3 DNA sequence: TGTGCCAGCTCACTCCAGGGGGCTACGAACACTGAAGCTTTCTTT. J is TRBJ1-1 and V is TRBV18; TRBD1 aligns across 8 bases. CDR3 length equals 15 residues. V was pared by 4 bases and J by 1 base, with 5 bases of the junction left unmatched. Germline V gene sequence: CDR1 KGHSH, CDR2 LQKENI.

The chain uses TRBV9 and TRBJ2-1, with 8 bases identical to TRBD1. Losses at the gene ends were 3 bases for V and 4 bases for J; bases not matched to a gene: 6. The CDR3 covers 15 residues. Per germline, CDR1 SGDLS and CDR2 YYNGEE. The CDR3 reads CASSATGTGYNEQFF. The CDR3 nucleotides are TGTGCCAGCAGCGCGACCGGGACAGGTTACAATGAGCAGTTCTTC.

This chain uses TRBV13 with TRBJ1-2; D not resolved. The CDR3 runs to 12 residues. The germline gives CDR1 PRHDT, CDR2 FYEKMQ (reference sequence). V was pared by 1 base and J by 5 bases, with 5 bases between. CDR3 DNA sequence: TGTGCCAGCAGCTTAGCCTTTTATGGCTACACCTTC. It translates to CASSLAFYGYTF.

The sample holds one count of this clone. The rearrangement uses TRBV27 and TRBJ1-1, with 8 bases aligning to TRBD1. The CDR3 sequence is 16 residues long. V shed 4 bases, J shed 10 bases, and the junction held 17 bases outside the gene matches. Germline values: CDR1 MNHEY, CDR2 SMNVEV (reference sequence). This chain's CDR3 is CASSSGQGSFTGRAFF. The CDR3, as DNA: TGTGCCAGCAGTTCCGGACAGGGTAGTTTTACAGGGAGAGCTTTCTTT.

This sequence joins TRBV4-3 and TRBJ2-1; TRBD2 agrees at 7 bases. V was clipped by 4 bases and J by 3 bases; unmatched bases: 15. The germline CDR1 and CDR2 sequences are LGHNA and YSLEER. This CDR3 region has 18 residues. The CDR3 sequence is CASSPTGGDGGNYNEQFF. CDR3 in DNA: TGCGCCAGCAGCCCCACCGGAGGCGACGGGGGGAACTACAATGAGCAGTTCTTC.

The chain links TRBV7-3 to TRBJ1-1, with 9 nucleotides matching TRBD1. The V and J ends lost 5 bases and 4 bases, in that order; junction bases with no gene match: 8. Germline lookup yields CDR1 SGHTA and CDR2 FQGTGA. The CDR3 is 15 residues long. For the CDR3, the DNA is TGTGCCAGCAGCCGCGGTGGGACAGGGTTCACTGAAGCTTTCTTT. Its protein product is CASSRGGTGFTEAFF.

The chain uses TRBV5-1 and TRBJ2-5, with 10 nucleotides matching TRBD2. Trimming removed 0 bases from V and 5 bases from J; junction bases left unmatched: 7. CDR1 and CDR2 (germline): SGHRS, YFSETQ. The CDR3 consists of 16 residues. In DNA, the CDR3 is TGCGCCAGCAGCTTGGTATCTAGCGGGAGTATGGAGACCCAGTACTTC. Its translation: CASSLVSSGSMETQYF.

The chain couples TRBV3-1 (or the pseudogene TRBV3-2) to TRBJ1-5; maybe TRBD1 (6 bases). CDR3 size: 14 residues. V lost 5 bases and J lost 6, with 14 bases in between. Germline V gene data show CDR1 as LGHDT and CDR2 as YNNKEL (reference sequence). CDR3 DNA sequence: TGTGCCAGCAGCGATGGGGGAGGGGGTCAGCCCCAGCATTTT. Its translation is CASSDGGGGQPQHF.

The chain links TRBV3-1 (or the pseudogene TRBV3-2) to TRBJ2-3, with D possibly TRBD1 on 5 matching bases. The ends were cut back, 0 bases at V and 0 bases at J, with 13 bases in the middle. This CDR3 has 17 amino acids. Germline V gene data show CDR1 as LGHDT and CDR2 as YNNKEL (reference sequence). The CDR3: CASSQDVTVTSTDTQYF. As DNA, the CDR3 is TGTGCCAGCAGCCAAGATGTGACAGTTACTAGCACAGATACGCAGTATTTT.

The chain joins TRBV6-5 to TRBJ2-7; TRBD2 is a possible D gene (6 bases). Germline assignment: CDR1 MNHEY and CDR2 SVGAGI. The CDR3 is 12 residues long. Trimming left V 11 bases short and J 5 bases short, with 16 bases between. This CDR3 reads CAGGTAVHEQYF. In DNA, the CDR3 is TGTGCCGGGGGGACTGCCGTCCACGAGCAGTACTTC.

The chain links TRBV5-4 to TRBJ2-3; 9 bases match TRBD1. The CDR3 length is 15 residues. V gave up 4 bases and J gave up 4 bases; unmatched junction bases: 7. Germline V gene data show CDR1 as SGHNT and CDR2 as YYREEE (reference sequence). The CDR3 reads CASSLRDREPDTQYF. DNA for the CDR3: TGTGCCAGCAGCCTTAGGGACAGGGAGCCAGATACGCAGTATTTT.

This clone was found once. V is TRBV29-1 and J is TRBJ2-4; 13 bases line up with TRBD2. This CDR3 spans 13 amino acids. Losses at the gene ends were 1 base for V and 15 bases for J; bases not matched to a gene: 6. Per germline, CDR1 SQVTM and CDR2 ANQGSEA. CDR3 nucleotides: TGCAGCGTTGAAGTTACTAGCGGGGGGGCTTTGTACTTC. Protein: CSVEVTSGGALYF.

The V call is TRBV28, the J call TRBJ2-7, with 8 positions matching TRBD1. The CDR3 runs to 14 residues. CDR1 and CDR2 (germline): MDHEN, SYDVKM. V dropped 2 bases and J dropped 3; count of bases not matched to a gene: 3. The CDR3 DNA is TGTGCCAGCAGTTTAAGGGACAGGTTCTACGAGCAGTACTTC. Encoded protein: CASSLRDRFYEQYF. The full variable domain, with the rest looked up from reference TRBV28 and TRBJ2-7, is DVKVTQSSRYLVKRTGEKVFLECVQDMDHENMFWYRQDPGLGLRLIYFSYDVKMKEKGDIPEGYSVSREKKERFSLILESASTNQTSMYLCASSLRDRFYEQYFGPGTRLTVT.